This is a list of T cell receptor beta chains from one sample in a study of cytomegalovirus exposure and HLA in healthy donors. Profiling relied on immunoSEQ multiplex PCR, and the TCRdb table lists in-frame clones only, not all of them. The sample yields 100,000 to 120,000 clones, about 85% seen once. What was sequenced was PBMCs. These receptors originate from a woman under 30 in good health and CMV-seronegative. Both conserved end residues are part of each CDR3. Each record gives: D gene, V gene, clone size, J gene, CDR3 protein, CDR3 DNA. A D gene is named only where the DNA matches it firmly. Expanded clones get a size class; other rows say once, few or many, or leave the size out.

d_call: TRBD2
v_call: TRBV6-6
clone_size: .
j_call: TRBJ2-1
cdr3_aa: CASATSGGAPNEQFF
cdr3_nt: TGTGCCAGCGCAACTAGCGGGGGGGCCCCCAATGAGCAGTTCTTC

d_call: TRBD2
v_call: TRBV7-9
clone_size: .
j_call: TRBJ2-3
cdr3_aa: CASSLAWLAGGTDTQYF
cdr3_nt: TGTGCCAGCAGCTTAGCGTGGCTAGCGGGGGGCACAGATACGCAGTATTTT

d_call: TRBD1
v_call: TRBV7-8
clone_size: .
j_call: TRBJ1-2
cdr3_aa: CASSLRTGSNYGYTF
cdr3_nt: TGTGCCAGCAGCCTGAGGACAGGCTCTAACTATGGCTACACCTTC

d_call: .
v_call: TRBV27
clone_size: .
j_call: TRBJ2-1
cdr3_aa: CASRTSEYEQFF
cdr3_nt: TGTGCCAGTCGAACCTCGGAGTATGAGCAGTTCTTC

d_call: TRBD1
v_call: TRBV11-2
clone_size: .
j_call: TRBJ1-2
cdr3_aa: CASSSRDREFWNTF
cdr3_nt: TGTGCCAGCAGCTCCCGGGACAGGGAATTTTGGAACACCTTC

d_call: .
v_call: TRBV7-2
clone_size: .
j_call: TRBJ1-2
cdr3_aa: CASSLAGVINYGYTF
cdr3_nt: TGTGCCAGCAGCTTAGCCGGGGTAATAAACTATGGCTACACCTTC

d_call: .
v_call: TRBV27
clone_size: .
j_call: TRBJ2-3
cdr3_aa: CASSLYNTDTQYF
cdr3_nt: TGTGCCAGCAGTTTATATAACACAGATACGCAGTATTTT

d_call: TRBD2
v_call: TRBV27
clone_size: .
j_call: TRBJ2-1
cdr3_aa: CASSLHFRGDEQFF
cdr3_nt: TGTGCCAGCAGTTTACACTTCCGGGGGGATGAGCAGTTCTTC

d_call: .
v_call: TRBV10-3
clone_size: .
j_call: TRBJ1-1
cdr3_aa: CAISEEGITEAFF
cdr3_nt: TGTGCCATCAGTGAGGAGGGTATAACTGAAGCTTTCTTT

d_call: TRBD1
v_call: TRBV12-5
clone_size: .
j_call: TRBJ2-5
cdr3_aa: CASGSTGVVETQYF
cdr3_nt: TGTGCTAGTGGTTCGACAGGGGTAGTGGAGACCCAGTACTTC

d_call: .
v_call: TRBV27
clone_size: once
j_call: TRBJ2-7
cdr3_aa: CASSLDSQDEQYF
cdr3_nt: TGTGCCAGCAGTTTAGACAGTCAGGACGAGCAGTACTTC

d_call: TRBD2
v_call: TRBV30
clone_size: .
j_call: TRBJ2-3
cdr3_aa: CAWSIGLAGENF
cdr3_nt: TGTGCCTGGAGCATCGGTTTAGCGGGCGAAAATTTT

d_call: TRBD2
v_call: TRBV11-2
clone_size: few
j_call: TRBJ2-3
cdr3_aa: CASSLTSGGTDTQYF
cdr3_nt: TGTGCCAGCAGCTTAACTAGCGGGGGCACAGATACGCAGTATTTT

d_call: .
v_call: TRBV27
clone_size: .
j_call: TRBJ1-2
cdr3_aa: CASSLQRAVGGYTF
cdr3_nt: TGTGCCAGCAGTCTCCAGCGGGCCGTCGGAGGCTACACCTTC

d_call: TRBD1
v_call: TRBV19
clone_size: .
j_call: TRBJ2-5
cdr3_aa: CASLNSRDSQETQYF
cdr3_nt: TGTGCCAGTCTCAATTCACGGGACAGCCAAGAGACCCAGTACTTC

d_call: TRBD2
v_call: TRBV2
clone_size: .
j_call: TRBJ2-4
cdr3_aa: CASSERSGGARQYF
cdr3_nt: TGTGCCAGCAGTGAACGTAGCGGGGGGGCCAGACAGTACTTC

d_call: .
v_call: TRBV28
clone_size: once
j_call: TRBJ1-2
cdr3_aa: CASSLQGGYYGYTF
cdr3_nt: TGTGCCAGCAGTTTGCAGGGCGGATACTATGGCTACACCTTC

d_call: TRBD1
v_call: TRBV6-6
clone_size: .
j_call: TRBJ1-3
cdr3_aa: CASSTTGTGNTIYF
cdr3_nt: TGTGCCAGCAGTACGACAGGGACTGGAAACACCATATATTTT

d_call: .
v_call: TRBV7-9
clone_size: .
j_call: TRBJ2-1
cdr3_aa: CASSLVGNLYNEQFF
cdr3_nt: TGTGCCAGCAGCTTAGTCGGGAACCTTTACAATGAGCAGTTCTTC

d_call: TRBD1
v_call: TRBV27
clone_size: .
j_call: TRBJ1-2
cdr3_aa: CASPPLKRTGGGGYTF
cdr3_nt: TGTGCCAGCCCTCCCTTAAAGAGGACAGGGGGCGGTGGCTACACCTTC

d_call: TRBD1
v_call: TRBV30
clone_size: .
j_call: TRBJ1-5
cdr3_aa: CAWSRGPNQPQHF
cdr3_nt: TGTGCCTGGAGTAGGGGGCCGAATCAGCCCCAGCATTTT

d_call: TRBD1
v_call: TRBV27
clone_size: .
j_call: TRBJ2-1
cdr3_aa: CASANVDRAFF
cdr3_nt: TGTGCCAGCGCTAATGTGGACAGGGCGTTCTTC

d_call: TRBD1
v_call: TRBV4-2
clone_size: .
j_call: TRBJ1-1
cdr3_aa: CASSQSGGNTEAFF
cdr3_nt: TGTGCCAGCAGCCAATCAGGGGGGAACACTGAAGCTTTCTTT

d_call: .
v_call: TRBV9
clone_size: .
j_call: TRBJ1-2
cdr3_aa: CASSVRDDYGYTF
cdr3_nt: TGTGCCAGCAGCGTCAGGGATGACTATGGCTACACCTTC

d_call: TRBD1
v_call: TRBV19
clone_size: .
j_call: TRBJ1-4
cdr3_aa: CASAGTGGEKLFF
cdr3_nt: TGTGCCAGTGCGGGGACAGGGGGCGAAAAACTGTTTTTT

d_call: .
v_call: TRBV6-1
clone_size: .
j_call: TRBJ1-1
cdr3_aa: CASSEALPGAEAFF
cdr3_nt: TGTGCCAGCAGTGAAGCGCTTCCGGGGGCTGAAGCTTTCTTT

d_call: .
v_call: TRBV13
clone_size: .
j_call: TRBJ2-7
cdr3_aa: CASSEGLTEQYF
cdr3_nt: TGTGCCAGCAGCGAGGGTCTTACGGAGCAGTACTTC

d_call: .
v_call: TRBV29-1
clone_size: .
j_call: TRBJ2-1
cdr3_aa: CSVVGGVRDEQFF
cdr3_nt: TGCAGCGTTGTCGGCGGGGTTCGGGATGAGCAGTTCTTC

d_call: TRBD1
v_call: TRBV6-5
clone_size: .
j_call: TRBJ1-1
cdr3_aa: CASSPETGGLTEAFF
cdr3_nt: TGTGCCAGCAGCCCCGAGACAGGGGGCCTCACTGAAGCTTTCTTT

d_call: TRBD1
v_call: TRBV6-4
clone_size: .
j_call: TRBJ2-3
cdr3_aa: CASSDAGGADTQYF
cdr3_nt: TGTGCCAGCAGTGACGCAGGGGGCGCAGATACGCAGTATTTT

d_call: TRBD1
v_call: TRBV28
clone_size: .
j_call: TRBJ2-7
cdr3_aa: CASSPPGQGIAYEQYF
cdr3_nt: TGTGCCAGCAGTCCTCCGGGACAGGGGATCGCCTACGAGCAGTACTTC

d_call: .
v_call: TRBV11-2
clone_size: .
j_call: TRBJ2-1
cdr3_aa: CASSFSDRTDPFF
cdr3_nt: TGTGCCAGCAGCTTTTCGGATCGGACAGATCCGTTCTTC

d_call: TRBD1
v_call: TRBV30
clone_size: once
j_call: TRBJ1-6
cdr3_aa: CAWSLQGLVPESPLHF
cdr3_nt: TGTGCCTGGAGTCTACAGGGGTTAGTCCCCGAATCGCCCCTCCACTTT

d_call: .
v_call: TRBV2
clone_size: few
j_call: TRBJ1-2
cdr3_aa: CASSEAKQGSSF
cdr3_nt: TGTGCCAGCAGTGAAGCAAAGCAGGGGTCTTCCTTC

d_call: TRBD1
v_call: TRBV30
clone_size: .
j_call: TRBJ1-4
cdr3_aa: CAWRVTGELFF
cdr3_nt: TGTGCCTGGAGGGTGACAGGGGAACTGTTTTTT

d_call: TRBD1
v_call: TRBV18
clone_size: .
j_call: TRBJ2-3
cdr3_aa: CASSPPITGVDTQYF
cdr3_nt: TGTGCCAGCTCACCACCTATTACAGGGGTCGATACGCAGTATTTT

d_call: .
v_call: TRBV7-9
clone_size: .
j_call: TRBJ2-7
cdr3_aa: CASSLGQGDYEQYF
cdr3_nt: TGTGCCAGCAGCTTAGGGCAGGGTGACTACGAGCAGTACTTC

d_call: .
v_call: TRBV4-1
clone_size: .
j_call: TRBJ2-5
cdr3_aa: CASSRLRVGETQYF
cdr3_nt: TGCGCCAGCAGCCGCCTGCGGGTGGGAGAGACCCAGTACTTC

d_call: TRBD1
v_call: TRBV4-1
clone_size: .
j_call: TRBJ2-6
cdr3_aa: CASSHKPDRDTSSGANVLTF
cdr3_nt: TGCGCCAGCAGCCATAAACCGGACAGGGACACAAGCTCTGGGGCCAACGTCCTGACTTTC

d_call: .
v_call: TRBV4-2
clone_size: few
j_call: TRBJ2-1
cdr3_aa: CASSQASSSYNEQFF
cdr3_nt: TGTGCCAGCAGCCAAGCTAGCTCCTCCTACAATGAGCAGTTCTTC

d_call: .
v_call: TRBV28
clone_size: .
j_call: TRBJ1-4
cdr3_aa: CASSLIVATNEKLFF
cdr3_nt: TGTGCCAGCAGTTTAATAGTTGCAACTAATGAAAAACTGTTTTTT

d_call: .
v_call: TRBV25-1
clone_size: .
j_call: TRBJ1-2
cdr3_aa: CASSEGLYPNYGYTF
cdr3_nt: TGTGCCAGCAGTGAAGGACTATATCCTAACTATGGCTACACCTTC

d_call: TRBD1
v_call: TRBV27
clone_size: .
j_call: TRBJ2-7
cdr3_aa: CASSFRTGDYEQYF
cdr3_nt: TGTGCCAGCAGTTTCCGGACAGGGGACTACGAGCAGTACTTC

d_call: TRBD1
v_call: TRBV5-8
clone_size: .
j_call: TRBJ1-2
cdr3_aa: CASTLTGVIYGYTF
cdr3_nt: TGTGCCAGCACCCTGACAGGGGTAATCTATGGCTACACCTTC